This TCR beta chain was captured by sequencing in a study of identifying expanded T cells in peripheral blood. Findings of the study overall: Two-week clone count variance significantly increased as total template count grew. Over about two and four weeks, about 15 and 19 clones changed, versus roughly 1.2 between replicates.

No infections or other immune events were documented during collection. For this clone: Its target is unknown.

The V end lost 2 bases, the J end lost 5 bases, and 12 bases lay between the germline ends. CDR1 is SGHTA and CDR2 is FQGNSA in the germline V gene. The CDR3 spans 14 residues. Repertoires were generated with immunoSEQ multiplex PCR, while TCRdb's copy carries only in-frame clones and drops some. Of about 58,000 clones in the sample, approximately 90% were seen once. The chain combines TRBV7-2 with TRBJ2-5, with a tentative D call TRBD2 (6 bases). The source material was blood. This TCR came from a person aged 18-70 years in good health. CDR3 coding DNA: TGTGCCAGCAGCTTATTGGGTGGAGGGGAGACCCAGTACTTC. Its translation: CASSLLGGGETQYF.